The clone carrying this T cell receptor beta chain was recorded only once. Antigen: not known. The sample originates from a study of cytomegalovirus exposure and HLA in healthy donors. The PCR had 60 Vbeta and 13 Jbeta primers. As originally analysed: Later work found 80 million to 85 million unique TCR beta chains, with some 11 million shared. This table comes from immunoSEQ multiplex PCR, and its TCRdb copy is limited to in-frame clones, with some not included. V and J calls and clone size are given by that table; D and trimming were obtained from the DNA. The top ten hold approximately 4.8% of the sample, which has about 130,000 clones, around four fifths seen once. CDR3 length: 15 amino acids. The germline CDR1 and CDR2 sequences are MGHRA and YSYEKL. The trim removed 1 base at V and 6 bases at J, leaving 5 bases unmatched. Findings and limits, study-wide: A prior analysis recorded that most TCR beta V segments were productive about 87% or about 30% of the time. Analysis performed later found 16,951 TCR beta sequences associated with HLA alleles at 0.05 false discovery rate. TCR beta sequences reportedly predicted most subjects' HLA-A and HLA-B alleles accurately.

The sequencing input was PBMCs. The J gene is TRBJ2-1, the V gene TRBV4-1, with 8 bases aligning to TRBD2. The clonotype comes from a man aged 30 to 39 in good health. The CDR3 protein is CASSQVWREVNEQFF. The CDR3 DNA follows: TGCGCCAGCAGCCAAGTTTGGCGGGAGGTCAATGAGCAGTTCTTC.